A single sample is the source of the 10 T cell receptor beta chains below, sequenced in a study of blood T cell repertoires in COVID-19. TCRdb's table, derived via immunoSEQ multiplex PCR, lists solely in-frame clones and lacks some. The profile covers 35,000 to 50,000 clones, with approximately 85% appearing a single time and less than 15% taken by the ten largest. The sequenced sample was peripheral blood. The receptors come from a woman in her seventies in a cohort sampled during active COVID-19.

The chain joins TRBV7-8 to TRBJ2-7; possible D gene TRBD2, 5 bases. Per the germline V gene, CDR1 is SGHVS and CDR2 is FQNEAQ. V was pared by 8 bases and J by 5 bases, with 13 bases between. This CDR3 contains 12 residues. CDR3 loop: CASFGGGDEQYF. The CDR3 nucleotides are TGTGCCAGCTTCGGAGGTGGGGACGAGCAGTACTTC. Together with reference TRBV7-8 and TRBJ2-7, the CDR3 gives the full variable domain: GAGVSQSPRYKVAKRGQDVALRCDPISGHVSLFWYQQALGQGPEFLTYFQNEAQLDKSGLPSDRFFAERPEGSVSTLKIQRTQQEDSAVYLCASFGGGDEQYFGPGTRLTVT.

The rearrangement uses TRBV7-2 and TRBJ1-1, with 7 bases identical to TRBD1. The germline CDR1 and CDR2 sequences are SGHTA and FQGNSA. The CDR3 length is 14 residues. Losses at the gene ends were 5 bases for V and 1 base for J; bases not matched to a gene: 4. CDR3 residues: CASSPRTGNTEAFF. CDR3 bases: TGTGCCAGCAGCCCCCGGACAGGGAACACTGAAGCTTTCTTT. Complete variable domain (other parts from reference TRBV7-2 and TRBJ1-1): GAGVSQSPSNKVTEKGKDVELRCDPISGHTALYWYRQSLGQGLEFLIYFQGNSAPDKSGLPSDRFSAERTGGSVSTLTIQRTQQEDSAVYLCASSPRTGNTEAFFGQGTRLTVV.

V is TRBV6-5 and J is TRBJ2-3, with a possible D match to TRBD2 (5 bases). The germline V and J ends were trimmed by 4 bases and 7 bases, with 15 bases remaining between them. Per germline, CDR1 MNHEY and CDR2 SVGAGI. The CDR3 extends over 14 amino acids. The CDR3 sequence is CASSSPAVQNTQYF. CDR3 nucleotide sequence: TGTGCCAGCAGTTCGCCAGCGGTCCAGAATACGCAGTATTTT.

This rearrangement joins TRBV7-9 to TRBJ2-7; the match to TRBD1 covers 8 bases. V was pared by 3 bases and J by 7 bases, with 23 bases of the junction left unmatched. The CDR3 consists of 19 residues. Looked up from germline, CDR1 is SEHNR and CDR2 is FQNEAQ (reference sequence). In DNA form, the CDR3 reads TGTGCCAGCAGCTTCCTCAAAGAGGGGGGACAGGTACTGTCGGGGGAGCAGTACTTC. Translating gives CASSFLKEGGQVLSGEQYF.

The sample holds a few counts of this clone. This chain joins TRBV28 and TRBJ2-7; no reliable D call. Trimming left V 2 bases short and J 4 bases short, with 3 bases between. Per germline, CDR1 MDHEN and CDR2 SYDVKM. The CDR3 has 11 residues. CDR3 DNA sequence: TGTGCCAGCAGTTTAGAGTACGAGCAGTACTTC. This codes for CASSLEYEQYF.

The rearrangement uses TRBV4-2 and TRBJ2-7; 10 bases match TRBD2. The CDR3 runs to 15 residues. Germline loops: CDR1 LGHNA, CDR2 YNFKEQ. V lost 1 base to trimming and J lost 6 bases; unmatched junction nucleotides: 6. CDR3 sequence reads: CASSQAGAGGSEQYF. The CDR3 DNA is TGTGCCAGCAGCCAAGCGGGAGCGGGAGGGTCCGAGCAGTACTTC.

J is TRBJ2-1 and V is TRBV7-9; D unresolved. The germline CDR1 and CDR2 sequences are SEHNR and FQNEAQ (reference sequence). The CDR3 is made up of 14 amino acids. V was shortened by 2 bases and J by 3 bases, with 8 bases between the two germline ends. The CDR3, as DNA: TGTGCCAGCAGCTTATCATCGAGCTACAATGAGCAGTTCTTC. Protein product: CASSLSSSYNEQFF. Variable domain in full (rest from reference TRBV7-9 and TRBJ2-1): DTGVSQNPRHKITKRGQNVTFRCDPISEHNRLYWYRQTLGQGPEFLTYFQNEAQLEKSRLLSDRFSAERPKGSFSTLEIQRTEQGDSAMYLCASSLSSSYNEQFFGPGTRLTVL.

The V gene is TRBV28, the J gene TRBJ1-6, with 7 bases lining up with TRBD1. This CDR3 spans 14 amino acids. V dropped 6 bases and J dropped 10; count of bases not matched to a gene: 9. The germline CDR1 and CDR2 sequences are MDHEN and SYDVKM. The DNA for the CDR3 is TGTGCCAGCAGATCCCCCGACAGGGAGTCACCCCTCCACTTT. Amino acid sequence: CASRSPDRESPLHF.

J is TRBJ2-7 and V is TRBV6-2 or TRBV6-3; D is perhaps TRBD2 (6 bases). Trimming shortened V by 4 bases and J by 0 bases, and 10 bases separated the two germline ends. The CDR3 consists of 14 residues. Germline V gene data show CDR1 as MNHEY and CDR2 as SVGEGT. CDR3 nucleotides: TGTGCCAGCAGTTGGGGTAGCGGCTCCTACGAGCAGTACTTC. This encodes CASSWGSGSYEQYF.

V is TRBV19 and J is TRBJ2-1; maybe TRBD2 (5 bases). This CDR3 region has 14 residues. Per the germline V gene, CDR1 is LNHDA and CDR2 is SQIVND (reference sequence). Trimming cost V 3 bases and J 2 bases, with 8 bases left between them. CDR3 nucleotides: TGTGCCAGTAGTATTTATAGCGCCTACAATGAGCAGTTCTTC. Translating gives CASSIYSAYNEQFF.